What follows are 10 T cell receptor beta chains derived from one specimen sequenced in a study of blood T cell repertoires in COVID-19. This table comes from immunoSEQ multiplex PCR, and its TCRdb copy is limited to in-frame clones, with some not included. Among 280,000 or so clones, around nine tenths were seen once, and the ten largest hold 6% to 7%. Material: PBMCs or T cells enriched from blood (not recorded which). Receptors originate from a woman aged 40 to 55 who had recovered from COVID-19.

There are many counts of this clone. The chain couples TRBV4-1 to TRBJ2-1; maybe TRBD2 (6 bases). The CDR3 runs to 16 residues. Looked up from germline, CDR1 is MGHRA and CDR2 is YSYEKL. V was pared by 0 bases and J by 5 bases, with 14 bases between. The CDR3 protein is CASSQDLTWGDNEQFF. The DNA of the CDR3 is TGCGCCAGCAGCCAAGATTTGACGTGGGGGGACAATGAGCAGTTCTTC.

This clone was detected only once. The chain combines TRBV11-3 with TRBJ1-1, with no clear D. The V gene's germline CDR1 is SGHNT and CDR2 YENEEA. The CDR3 runs 13 residues. The V end lost 2 bases, the J end lost 2 bases, and 6 bases lay between the germline ends. This chain's CDR3 is CASSLRQNTEAFF. CDR3 in DNA: TGTGCCAGCAGCTTACGACAAAACACTGAAGCTTTCTTT.

The V call is TRBV6-2 or TRBV6-3, the J call TRBJ2-7, with D possibly being TRBD2 (6 bases). Germline CDR1 and CDR2: MNHEY and SVGEGT. The length of the CDR3 is 14 residues. Trimming stripped 3 bases from V and 5 bases from J, with 14 bases between. The CDR3 here is CASSYLLAPDEQYF. The CDR3, as DNA: TGTGCCAGCAGTTATCTACTAGCCCCGGACGAGCAGTACTTC.

This chain uses TRBV7-3 with TRBJ2-7; TRBD1 agrees at 8 bases. Germline CDR1 reads SGHTA; CDR2 reads FQGTGA. This CDR3 is 15 amino acids long. J gave up 2 bases and V 1 base, and 4 bases lay outside the gene matches. The CDR3 is CASSLMRGQAYEQYF. In nucleotides, the CDR3 is TGTGCCAGCAGCTTAATGAGGGGACAGGCCTACGAGCAGTACTTC.

The CDR3 reads CASRLRQLTEAFF. The CDR3 DNA sequence: TGTGCCAGCAGACTCCGACAGCTCACTGAAGCTTTCTTT. V gene TRBV7-2 combines with J gene TRBJ1-1; a possible D gene is TRBD1 (5 bases). The V end lost 6 bases, the J end lost 4 bases, and 12 bases lay between the germline ends. The length of the CDR3 is 13 residues. Germline V gene lookup returns CDR1 SGHTA and CDR2 FQGNSA.

This rearrangement joins TRBV27 to TRBJ2-7, with TRBD1 identical over 9 bases. The ends lost 5 bases at V and 4 bases at J; junction bases unmatched: 12. The CDR3 is made up of 16 amino acids. Germline-derived CDR1 and CDR2 are MNHEY and SMNVEV (reference sequence). The DNA of the CDR3 is TGTGCCAGCAGTCGTTATACAGGGGGCGACCCTTACGAGCAGTACTTC. Residues: CASSRYTGGDPYEQYF.

In this sample, this clone turned up once. In DNA, the CDR3 is TGTGCCAGCAGTTACACCGGGACAGTAGAATCCTACGAGCAGTACTTC. This translates into CASSYTGTVESYEQYF. The chain employs TRBV2 and TRBJ2-7; TRBD1 matches at 7 bases. The ends lost 5 bases at V and 1 base at J; junction bases unmatched: 11. The V gene's germline CDR1 is SNHLY and CDR2 FYNNEI. The CDR3 is 16 residues long.

The V and J genes are TRBV2 and TRBJ2-1; 8 nucleotides match TRBD2. Trimming cost V 5 bases and J 2 bases; bases outside gene matches: 11. There are 17 residues in the CDR3. Germline CDR1 reads SNHLY; CDR2 reads FYNNEI. CDR3 in amino acids: CASSSEGAGVTYNEQFF. The CDR3 DNA reads TGTGCCAGCAGTTCAGAAGGAGCGGGAGTGACCTACAATGAGCAGTTCTTC.

The rearrangement uses TRBV7-9 and TRBJ2-2, with 11 nucleotides matching TRBD1. The CDR3 totals 17 residues. CDR1 is SEHNR, CDR2 FQNEAQ, per germline (reference sequence). Germline trimming cut 4 bases from V and 3 bases from J; bases unmatched to any gene: 7. The CDR3 bases are TGTGCCAGCAGCTGGAAAAGGGGACAGGGGGACACCGGGGAGCTGTTTTTT. Translating gives CASSWKRGQGDTGELFF.

The V call is TRBV28, the J call TRBJ1-5; 8 bases line up with TRBD1. Germline CDR1 MDHEN, CDR2 SYDVKM. The CDR3 length is 17 residues. The V segment lost 6 bases and the J segment 0 bases; nucleotides outside the gene matches: 10. Here the CDR3 DNA reads TGTGCCAGCAGATGGACAGGGCGACGATATAGCAATCAGCCCCAGCATTTT. It encodes CASRWTGRRYSNQPQHF.